This section outlines one T cell receptor beta chain sequence together with its context. Its target antigen remains unknown. No clone much larger than this one lies a single base away; base qualities are absent. The sample is drawn from a study of blood T cell repertoires in COVID-19 (TCRdb year 2020). Concerning the study at large: Collaborator samples came from the United States, Italy and Spain and covered acute and convalescent phases of COVID-19. Where HLA class I and class II types were available, the types were taken from metadata supplied by the sample provider, not from assay-based typing. The prospective study material was composed of cDNA or gDNA derived from T cells, B-cell-depleted T cells, or PBMCs. The repertoires were released in a freely available public database intended as a resource for research on the immune response to SARS-CoV-2. The samples were drawn from two sources: the first 160 participants of the ongoing ImmuneRACE study, and 1,200 or so subjects contributed by 6 global collaborators. A de-identified subject ID, COVID-19 status, age in years and sex were almost always included in the sample metadata. Subjects who had been exposed to COVID-19, were actively infected with it, or had recovered from it provided the deeply sampled blood TCRbeta repertoires that made up the dataset.

TCRbeta CDR3 regions were amplified from genomic DNA by means of the immunoSEQ Assay, a bias-controlled multiplex PCR. In the authors' own workflow: The number of nucleated cells in each sample was estimated by amplification of reference gene primers within the assay. To quantify the absolute abundance of each unique TCRbeta CDR3 rearrangement, sequence reads were collapsed and filtered. For each sample, productive Simpson clonality was calculated by taking the square root of Simpson's diversity index across productive rearrangements. TCRdb took over this immuneACCESS table, retaining in-frame rearrangements with V and J assigned. Such tables are incomplete; in checked studies, under half of the missing clones stem from an unresolved V gene, and the remainder is unexplained. The D gene and trimming were derived from the DNA, and the V and J assignments and clone size from that table. Counted in this sample were 100,000 to 150,000 clones; roughly 74% of them appeared once. The leading ten clones occupy approximately 5.7% of the sample.

The germline V gene provides CDR1 KGHSH and CDR2 LQKENI. V drops 8 bases and J drops 6 bases, leaving 14 bases in between. From the cysteine through the phenylalanine, the CDR3 covers 13 amino acids. Just the 39-base CDR3 DNA is kept, in frame starting at base 1. The collaborating institutions used their own protocols to collect whole blood in K2EDTA tubes. For TCRbeta analysis, collaborator samples were shipped as frozen whole blood, as isolated PBMCs, or as DNA extracted from either sample type. Results and caveats for the whole study, not just this receptor: The amount of clinical and demographic metadata varied by source and participant and was provided uncurated.

The V gene is TRBV18 and the J gene is TRBJ2-1; the best D guess is TRBD2, with 5 bases matching. Sequencing was done on a sample of peripheral blood. The receptor was isolated from a man between 60 and 70 years old with acute or convalescent COVID-19. The sequenced DNA: TGTGCCAGCCAACCCCCCGCGGGCAATGAGCAGTTCTTC. Its protein reads: CASQPPAGNEQFF.